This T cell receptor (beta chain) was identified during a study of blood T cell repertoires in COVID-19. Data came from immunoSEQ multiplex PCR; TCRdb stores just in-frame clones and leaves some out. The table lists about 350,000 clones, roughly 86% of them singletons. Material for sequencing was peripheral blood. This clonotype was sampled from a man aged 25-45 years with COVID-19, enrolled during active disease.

The CDR3 DNA follows: TGTGCCAGCAGCCAAGATACCGGTAGCAATCAGCCCCAGCATTTT. It codes for CASSQDTGSNQPQHF. The V and J genes are TRBV4-2 and TRBJ1-5; no reliable D call. The CDR3 spans 15 residues. Trimming took off 0 bases at V and 0 bases at J, with 6 bases between the two ends. Germline V gives CDR1 LGHNA, CDR2 YNFKEQ.